One sample yielded the 2 T cell receptor beta chains listed below, sequenced in a study of blood T cell repertoires in COVID-19. Libraries were prepared by immunoSEQ multiplex PCR; TCRdb keeps only in-frame clonotypes and omits some of them. The table includes roughly 230,000 clones, over 70% detected once. Material for sequencing was peripheral blood. The origin of the receptors is a man aged 40-50 years with acute or convalescent COVID-19.

The chain joins TRBV3-1 (or the pseudogene TRBV3-2) to TRBJ2-5; 7 nucleotides agree with TRBD2. The CDR3 covers 15 residues. In germline, CDR1 is LGHDT, CDR2 YNNKEL (reference sequence). V lost 2 bases to trimming and J lost 0 bases; unmatched junction nucleotides: 3. CDR3 bases: TGTGCCAGCAGCCAATCGCGGGGGAACCAAGAGACCCAGTACTTC. As protein: CASSQSRGNQETQYF.

The chain carries TRBV5-6 and TRBJ1-2, with 7 bases matching TRBD1. This CDR3 comprises 14 residues. Trimming took 0 bases from V and 6 from J; bases not matched to a gene: 5. Germline V gene lookup returns CDR1 SGHDT and CDR2 YYEEEE. The DNA for the CDR3 is TGTGCCAGCAGCTTGGGGGGACAGCCTAATGGCTACACCTTC. Protein sequence: CASSLGGQPNGYTF.